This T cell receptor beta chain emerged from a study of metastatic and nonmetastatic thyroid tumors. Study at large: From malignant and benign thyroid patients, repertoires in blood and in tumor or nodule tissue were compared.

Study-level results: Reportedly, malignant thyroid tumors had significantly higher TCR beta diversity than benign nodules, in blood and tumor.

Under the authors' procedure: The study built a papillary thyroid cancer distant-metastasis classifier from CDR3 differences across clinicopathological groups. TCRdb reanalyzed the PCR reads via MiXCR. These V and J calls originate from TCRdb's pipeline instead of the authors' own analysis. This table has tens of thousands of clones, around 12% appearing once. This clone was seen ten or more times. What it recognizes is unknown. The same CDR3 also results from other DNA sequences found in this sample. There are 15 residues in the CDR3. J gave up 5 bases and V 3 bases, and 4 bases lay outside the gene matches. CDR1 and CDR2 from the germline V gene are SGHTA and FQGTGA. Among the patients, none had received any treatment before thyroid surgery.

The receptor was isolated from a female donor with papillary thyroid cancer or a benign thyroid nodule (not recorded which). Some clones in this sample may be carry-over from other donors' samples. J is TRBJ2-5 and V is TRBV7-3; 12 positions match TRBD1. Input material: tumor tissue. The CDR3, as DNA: TGTGCCAGCAGCTTGGGACAGGGGGCCTCGGAGACCCAGTACTTC. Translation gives CASSLGQGASETQYF.